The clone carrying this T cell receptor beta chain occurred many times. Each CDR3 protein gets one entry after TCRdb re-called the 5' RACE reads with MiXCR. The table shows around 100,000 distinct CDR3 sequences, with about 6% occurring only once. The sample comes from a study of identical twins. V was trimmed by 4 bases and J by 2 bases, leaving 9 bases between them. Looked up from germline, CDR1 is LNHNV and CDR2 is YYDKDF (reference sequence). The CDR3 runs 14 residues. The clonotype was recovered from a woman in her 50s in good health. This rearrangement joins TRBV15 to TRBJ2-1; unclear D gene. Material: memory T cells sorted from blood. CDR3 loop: CATSKIEPYNEQFF. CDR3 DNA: TGTGCCACCAGCAAAATAGAGCCCTACAATGAGCAGTTCTTC.